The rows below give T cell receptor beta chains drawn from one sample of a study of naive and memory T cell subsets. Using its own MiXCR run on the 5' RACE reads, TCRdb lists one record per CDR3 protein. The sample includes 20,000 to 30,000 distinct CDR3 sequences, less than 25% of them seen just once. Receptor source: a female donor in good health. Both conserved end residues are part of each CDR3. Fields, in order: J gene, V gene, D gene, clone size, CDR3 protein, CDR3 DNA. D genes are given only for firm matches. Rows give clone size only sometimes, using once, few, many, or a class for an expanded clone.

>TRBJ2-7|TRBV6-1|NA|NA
CASRSGPPLMNYEQYF
TGTGCCAGTCGGTCCGGACCGCCGCTCATGAACTACGAGCAGTACTTC
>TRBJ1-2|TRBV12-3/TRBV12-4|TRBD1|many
CASRVEGRGRGYTF
TGTGCCAGCAGGGTGGAGGGCAGGGGGCGAGGCTACACCTTC
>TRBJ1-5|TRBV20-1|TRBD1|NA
CSARRQGGDQPQHF
TGCAGTGCTAGAAGACAGGGGGGAGATCAGCCCCAGCATTTT
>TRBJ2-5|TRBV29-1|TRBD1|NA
CSVRTPGQRQETQYF
TGCAGCGTCAGAACCCCGGGACAGAGACAAGAGACCCAGTACTTC
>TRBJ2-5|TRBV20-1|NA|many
CSARDNRIFGETQYF
TGCAGTGCTAGAGATAACAGGATATTTGGAGAGACCCAGTACTTC
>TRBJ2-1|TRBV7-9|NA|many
CASRQDLNEQFF
TGTGCCAGCAGACAAGACTTAAATGAGCAGTTCTTC
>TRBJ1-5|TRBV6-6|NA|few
CASSYGFEGRQPQHF
TGTGCCAGCAGTTACGGCTTTGAGGGGCGGCAGCCCCAGCATTTT
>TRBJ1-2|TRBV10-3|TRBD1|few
CAISDSGTAGYGYTF
TGTGCCATCAGTGATTCCGGGACAGCCGGCTATGGCTACACCTTC
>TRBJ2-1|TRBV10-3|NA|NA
CAITRDLSSYNEQFF
TGTGCCATCACCAGGGACCTAAGCTCCTACAATGAGCAGTTCTTC
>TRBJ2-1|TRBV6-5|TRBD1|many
CASSWDSYNEQFF
TGTGCCAGCAGTTGGGACAGCTACAATGAGCAGTTCTTC
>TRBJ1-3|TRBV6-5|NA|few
CASSKGTTWLGNTIYF
TGTGCCAGCAGCAAGGGGACTACTTGGCTCGGAAACACCATATATTTT
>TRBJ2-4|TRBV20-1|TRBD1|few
CSAHWTGDKNIQYF
TGCAGTGCTCATTGGACAGGGGACAAAAACATTCAGTACTTC
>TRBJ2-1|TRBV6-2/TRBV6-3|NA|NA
CASSSKGSYNEQFF
TGTGCCAGCAGTTCGAAGGGGTCCTACAATGAGCAGTTCTTC
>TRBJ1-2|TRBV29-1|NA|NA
CSYGDNGYTF
TGCAGCTATGGGGACAACGGCTACACCTTC
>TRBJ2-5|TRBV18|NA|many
CASSGTEHQETQYF
TGTGCCAGCTCCGGGACCGAGCACCAAGAGACCCAGTACTTC
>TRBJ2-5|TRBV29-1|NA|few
CSVGDFAKETQYF
TGCAGCGTTGGGGATTTCGCAAAAGAGACCCAGTACTTC
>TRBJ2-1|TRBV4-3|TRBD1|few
CASSQTWTGNYNEQFF
TGCGCCAGCAGCCAAACTTGGACAGGTAACTACAATGAGCAGTTCTTC
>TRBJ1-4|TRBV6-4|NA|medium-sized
CASSGGTWNEKLFF
TGTGCCAGCAGTGGCGGGACATGGAATGAAAAACTGTTTTTT
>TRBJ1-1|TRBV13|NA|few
CASSLVGVWEAFF
TGTGCCAGCAGCTTAGTAGGGGTTTGGGAAGCTTTCTTT
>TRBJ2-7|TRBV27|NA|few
CASSSGTTYEQYF
TGTGCCAGCAGTTCTGGCACAACCTACGAGCAGTACTTC
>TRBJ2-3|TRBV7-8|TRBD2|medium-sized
CASSPTSDYDTQYF
TGTGCCAGCAGCCCGACTAGCGACTACGATACGCAGTATTTT
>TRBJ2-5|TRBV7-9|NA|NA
CASSSPPGETQYF
TGTGCCAGCAGTAGCCCACCCGGAGAGACCCAGTACTTC
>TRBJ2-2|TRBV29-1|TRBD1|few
CSVKTGVGELFF
TGCAGCGTTAAGACAGGGGTCGGGGAGCTGTTTTTT
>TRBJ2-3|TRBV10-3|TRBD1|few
CAISADRAPSDTQYF
TGTGCCATCAGTGCCGACAGGGCTCCATCAGATACGCAGTATTTT
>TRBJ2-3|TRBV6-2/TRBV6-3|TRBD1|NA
CASSPGTGRGTDTQYF
TGTGCCAGCAGCCCCGGGACAGGGAGAGGCACAGATACGCAGTATTTT
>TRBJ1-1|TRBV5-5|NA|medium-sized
CASSLDANTEAFF
TGTGCCAGCAGCTTGGACGCGAACACTGAAGCTTTCTTT
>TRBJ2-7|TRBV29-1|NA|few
CSATSVGYEQYF
TGCAGCGCCACCAGCGTTGGGTACGAGCAGTACTTC
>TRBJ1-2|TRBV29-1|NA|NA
CSVDTLAYGYTF
TGCAGCGTTGACACCCTTGCATATGGCTACACCTTC
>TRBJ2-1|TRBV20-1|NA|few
CSARGLASYNEQFF
TGCAGTGCTAGAGGGCTAGCGAGCTACAATGAGCAGTTCTTC
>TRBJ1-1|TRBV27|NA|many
CASSLNGGNTEAFF
TGTGCCAGCAGTTTAAATGGGGGGAACACTGAAGCTTTCTTT
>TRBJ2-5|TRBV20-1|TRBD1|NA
CSALTSTGEETQYF
TGCAGTGCCTTAACTTCGACAGGGGAAGAGACCCAGTACTTC
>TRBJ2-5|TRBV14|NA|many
CASSRDRETQYF
TGTGCCAGCAGCCGGGACCGAGAGACCCAGTACTTC
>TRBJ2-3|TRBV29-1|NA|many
CSVTATDTQYF
TGCAGCGTCACGGCAACAGATACGCAGTATTTT
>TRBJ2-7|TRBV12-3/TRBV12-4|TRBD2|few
CASGIAGGREQYF
TGTGCCAGCGGTATAGCGGGAGGGCGCGAGCAGTACTTC
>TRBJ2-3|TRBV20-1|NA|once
CSARGPDTQYF
TGCAGTGCTAGAGGACCTGATACGCAGTATTTT
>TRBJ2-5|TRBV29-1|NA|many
CSVVNSMKTQYF
TGCAGCGTTGTTAACAGTATGAAGACCCAGTACTTC
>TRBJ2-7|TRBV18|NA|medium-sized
CASSPLETGIYEQYF
TGTGCCAGCTCACCACTGGAGACGGGGATCTACGAGCAGTACTTC
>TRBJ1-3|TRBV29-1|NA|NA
CSGVVSGNTIYF
TGCAGCGGGGTGGTATCTGGAAACACCATATATTTT
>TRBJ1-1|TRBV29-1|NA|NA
CSAGRFNTEAFF
TGCAGCGCTGGACGGTTCAACACTGAAGCTTTCTTT
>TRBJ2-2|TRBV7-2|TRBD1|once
CASSQTGQGFFGELFF
TGTGCCAGCAGCCAGACGGGACAGGGTTTCTTCGGGGAGCTGTTTTTT
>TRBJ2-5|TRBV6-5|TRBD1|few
CASRPGGAGTQYF
TGTGCCAGCAGGCCAGGGGGCGCGGGGACCCAGTACTTC
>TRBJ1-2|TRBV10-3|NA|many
CAINGGGIFGYTF
TGTGCCATCAACGGAGGGGGGATCTTCGGCTACACCTTC
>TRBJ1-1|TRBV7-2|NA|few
CASRGGTEAFF
TGTGCCAGCAGGGGAGGGACTGAAGCTTTCTTT
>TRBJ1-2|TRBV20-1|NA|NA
CSARDRGVVSKGYTF
TGCAGTGCTAGAGATCGAGGGGTAGTTTCTAAGGGCTACACCTTC
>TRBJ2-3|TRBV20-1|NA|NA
CSARGWGDTQYF
TGCAGTGCTAGAGGTTGGGGGGATACGCAGTATTTT
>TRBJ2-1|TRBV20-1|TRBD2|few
CSARPPGLPNEQFF
TGCAGTGCTAGACCTCCGGGACTACCCAATGAGCAGTTCTTC
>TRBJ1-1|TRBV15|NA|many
CATSTYRTEAFF
TGTGCCACCAGCACCTACCGAACTGAAGCTTTCTTT
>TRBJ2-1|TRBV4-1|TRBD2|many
CASSLRTSGGYVDNEQFF
TGCGCCAGCAGCCTCAGGACTAGCGGGGGTTACGTTGACAATGAGCAGTTCTTC
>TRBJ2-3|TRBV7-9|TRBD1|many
CASSPLFGTAIDTQYF
TGTGCCAGCAGTCCCCTCTTTGGGACAGCAATAGATACGCAGTATTTT
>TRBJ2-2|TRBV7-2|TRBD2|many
CASSLAGLAIGELFF
TGTGCCAGCAGCTTAGCGGGACTAGCGATCGGGGAGCTGTTTTTT
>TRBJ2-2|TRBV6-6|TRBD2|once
CATLTGRESGELFF
TGTGCCACCTTAACCGGGCGGGAGAGCGGGGAGCTGTTTTTT